Below are 12 T cell receptor beta chains sequenced from a single sample in a study of cytomegalovirus exposure and HLA in healthy donors. The study ran its PCR with 60 Vbeta and 13 Jbeta primers. The assay was immunoSEQ multiplex PCR, and TCRdb's table has in-frame clones only and misses some. The profile covers roughly 200,000 clones, with around four fifths appearing a single time and approximately 2.5% taken by the ten largest. The specimen sequenced was PBMCs. Receptors originate from a middle-aged woman in good health and CMV-seronegative.

The gene calls are TRBV6-5 and TRBJ2-1; D ambiguous. V was pared by 8 bases and J by 5 bases, with 10 bases between. The V gene's germline CDR1 is MNHEY and CDR2 SVGAGI. This CDR3 contains 12 residues. The CDR3 loop is CASESRDNEQFF. The CDR3 region has the DNA TGTGCCAGCGAATCCCGGGACAATGAGCAGTTCTTC.

The V call is TRBV27, the J call TRBJ1-4; 7 bases are a match to TRBD1. The CDR3 contains 18 residues. V dropped 6 bases and J dropped 0; count of bases not matched to a gene: 13. Germline CDR1 MNHEY, CDR2 SMNVEV (reference sequence). The CDR3 is CASSPSGQEFATNEKLFF. CDR3 nucleotides: TGTGCCAGCAGCCCCTCCGGACAGGAGTTTGCAACTAATGAAAAACTGTTTTTT.

The chain couples TRBV6-1 to TRBJ2-1, with 10 bases fitting TRBD2. After removal of 0 bases from V and 12 bases from J, the junction contained 11 bases not matched to a gene. This CDR3 is built from 16 residues. Germline lookup yields CDR1 MNHNS and CDR2 SASEGT. This chain's CDR3 is CASSEARLAGERTQFF. The CDR3 DNA reads as TGTGCCAGCAGTGAAGCGAGGCTAGCGGGAGAGAGGACGCAGTTCTTC.

This CDR3 reads CASSDITELQETQYF. CDR3 DNA sequence: TGTGCCAGCAGCGACATAACCGAGTTACAAGAGACCCAGTACTTC. This rearrangement joins TRBV6-5 to TRBJ2-5; D is uncertain. CDR3 length equals 15 residues. CDR1 is MNHEY, CDR2 SVGAGI, per germline. Trimming pared 6 bases from V and 2 bases from J, leaving 16 bases between.

The gene calls are TRBV7-2 and TRBJ2-1; D remains ambiguous. This CDR3 is built from 14 residues. Trimming removed 2 bases from V and 0 bases from J, with 5 bases in between. From germline, CDR1 is SGHTA and CDR2 FQGNSA. The CDR3 reads CASSLTGSYNEQFF. The CDR3 DNA sequence: TGTGCCAGCAGCTTAACGGGCTCCTACAATGAGCAGTTCTTC.

The chain recombines TRBV5-1 with TRBJ2-3, with 10 bases identical to TRBD1. Germline-derived CDR1 and CDR2 are SGHRS and YFSETQ. The CDR3 is 15 residues long. V dropped 10 bases and J dropped 0; count of bases not matched to a gene: 8. The CDR3 region is CAGRQGAASTDTQYF. In DNA, the CDR3 is TGCGCCGGACGACAGGGGGCGGCTAGCACAGATACGCAGTATTTT. Looking up the rest from reference TRBV5-1 and TRBJ2-3 gives the full variable domain: KAGVTQTPRYLIKTRGQQVTLSCSPISGHRSVSWYQQTPGQGLQFLFEYFSETQRNKGNFPGRFSGRQFSNSRSEMNVSTLELGDSALYLCAGRQGAASTDTQYFGPGTRLTVL.

The V and J genes are TRBV7-3 and TRBJ2-1, with a tentative D call TRBD2 (6 bases). The CDR3 is 12 residues long. From germline, CDR1 is SGHTA and CDR2 FQGTGA. Trimming took off 3 bases at V and 8 bases at J, with 8 bases between the two ends. CDR3: CASSFSGDEQFF. The CDR3 region has the DNA TGTGCCAGCAGCTTTAGCGGCGATGAGCAGTTCTTC.

This clone has only one observation. The gene calls are TRBV14 and TRBJ1-1; 10 nucleotides match TRBD1. Trimming cost V 2 bases and J 6 bases; bases outside gene matches: 3. The V gene's germline CDR1 is SGHDN and CDR2 FVKESK. The CDR3 sequence is 14 residues long. The CDR3: CASSQIGQGAEAFF. The DNA for the CDR3 is TGTGCCAGCAGCCAAATCGGACAGGGGGCTGAAGCTTTCTTT.

V gene TRBV7-8 combines with J gene TRBJ2-1; D is possibly TRBD2 (5 bases). V was trimmed by 4 bases and J by 7 bases, leaving 17 bases between them. CDR3 length: 15 residues. The germline gives CDR1 SGHVS, CDR2 FQNEAQ. In DNA form, the CDR3 reads TGTGCCAGCAGCTCTCCGGGAAAAATAGGGAATGAGCAGTTCTTC. Translation gives CASSSPGKIGNEQFF.

This clone came up a few times. The chain joins TRBV2 to TRBJ2-7; possibly TRBD1 for D (6 bases). This CDR3 contains 15 residues. Germline CDR1 reads SNHLY; CDR2 reads FYNNEI. V lost 7 bases and J 0 bases, leaving 16 bases between the germline ends. CDR3 loop: CASTEGDGSSYEQYF. Written as DNA, the CDR3 is TGTGCCAGCACCGAGGGGGACGGAAGCTCCTACGAGCAGTACTTC.

This clone was counted between two and nine times. CDR3 bases: TGTGCCAGCAGCTTATTGACCGGGACAGAAGCCTACGAGCAGTACTTC. This gives the protein CASSLLTGTEAYEQYF. The rearrangement uses TRBV7-9 and TRBJ2-7; TRBD1 matches at 7 bases. The germline gives CDR1 SEHNR, CDR2 FQNEAQ (reference sequence). The ends lost 2 bases at V and 2 bases at J; junction bases unmatched: 9. The CDR3 contains 16 residues.

The chain is built from TRBV6-6 and TRBJ2-7; 7 bases match TRBD1. Trimming at V came to 1 base and at J to 4 bases, leaving 4 bases not matched to a gene. The CDR3 covers 14 residues. The germline V gene encodes CDR1 MNHNY and CDR2 SVGAGI (reference sequence). The CDR3 sequence is CASSYYEGAYEQYF. CDR3 coding DNA: TGTGCCAGCAGTTACTATGAGGGGGCTTACGAGCAGTACTTC.